This entry concerns a single TCR beta chain. The V end lost 5 bases, the J end lost 10 bases, and 14 bases lay between the germline ends. The CDR3 runs to 12 residues. The V gene's germline CDR1 is SEHNR and CDR2 FQNEAQ (reference sequence). This sample was included in a study of T cells in Graves' hyperthyroidism and ophthalmopathy. Authors of the study amplified TCR beta CDR3 regions from RNA transcripts. The HTBI primer set drove a first-round RT-PCR of the TCR CDR3. TCRdb reprocessed the multiplex PCR reads via MiXCR and lists one record per CDR3 protein. This table has roughly 100,000 distinct CDR3 sequences, 35% to 45% appearing once.

The TCR comes from a woman aged 25 to 39 with Graves' hyperthyroidism. Sequencing used peripheral blood or thyroid tissue (not recorded which). The V call is TRBV7-9, the J call TRBJ1-1; possible D gene TRBD1, 6 bases. The CDR3: CASSVQGRGAFF. CDR3 in DNA: TGTGCCAGCAGCGTACAGGGTCGAGGAGCTTTCTTT.